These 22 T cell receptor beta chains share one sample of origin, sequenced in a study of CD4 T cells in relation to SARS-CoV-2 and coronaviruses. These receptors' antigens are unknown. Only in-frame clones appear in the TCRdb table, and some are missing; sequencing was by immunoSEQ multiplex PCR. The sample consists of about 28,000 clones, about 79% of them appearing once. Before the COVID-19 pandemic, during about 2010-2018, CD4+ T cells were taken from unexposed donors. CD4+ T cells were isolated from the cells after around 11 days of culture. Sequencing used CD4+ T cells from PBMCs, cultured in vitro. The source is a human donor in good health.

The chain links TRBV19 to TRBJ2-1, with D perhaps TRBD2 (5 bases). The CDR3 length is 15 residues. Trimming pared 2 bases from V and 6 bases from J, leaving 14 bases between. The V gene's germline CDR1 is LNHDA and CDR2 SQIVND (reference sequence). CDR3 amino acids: CASSINGIITNEQFF. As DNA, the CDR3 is TGTGCCAGTAGTATAAACGGGATTATTACCAATGAGCAGTTCTTC.

The CDR3 coding sequence is TGTGCCAGCAGTGACCTTAGCGGGAGGAAGGCAGATACGCAGTATTTT. This gives the protein CASSDLSGRKADTQYF. The chain couples TRBV6-1 to TRBJ2-3, with TRBD2 matching over 10 bases. The CDR3 runs to 16 residues. The junction had 7 bases not matched to a gene; V was cut back by 3 bases and J by 4 bases. Germline values: CDR1 MNHNS, CDR2 SASEGT.

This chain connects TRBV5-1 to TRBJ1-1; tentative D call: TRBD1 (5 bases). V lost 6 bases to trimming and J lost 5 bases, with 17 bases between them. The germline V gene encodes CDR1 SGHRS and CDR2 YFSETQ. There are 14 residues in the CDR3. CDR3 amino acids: CASKTRQTYTEAFF. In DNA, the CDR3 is TGCGCCAGCAAAACCCGACAGACGTATACTGAAGCTTTCTTT.

CDR3 sequence: CASSPGTSGINEQFF. The CDR3 coding sequence is TGTGCCAGCAGTCCCGGGACTAGCGGGATTAATGAGCAGTTCTTC. The V call is TRBV11-1, the J call TRBJ2-1, with TRBD2 matching over 13 bases. The CDR3 has 15 amino acids. Germline assignment: CDR1 SGHAT and CDR2 FQDESV (reference sequence). The J segment lost 7 bases and the V segment lost 6 bases, leaving 6 bases of the junction unmatched.

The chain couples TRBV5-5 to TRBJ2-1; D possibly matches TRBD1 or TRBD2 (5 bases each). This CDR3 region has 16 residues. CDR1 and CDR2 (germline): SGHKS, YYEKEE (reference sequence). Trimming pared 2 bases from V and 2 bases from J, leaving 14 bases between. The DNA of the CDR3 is TGTGCCAGCAGCTTTTCTCGGGGCTACACCTACAATGAGCAGTTCTTC. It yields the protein CASSFSRGYTYNEQFF.

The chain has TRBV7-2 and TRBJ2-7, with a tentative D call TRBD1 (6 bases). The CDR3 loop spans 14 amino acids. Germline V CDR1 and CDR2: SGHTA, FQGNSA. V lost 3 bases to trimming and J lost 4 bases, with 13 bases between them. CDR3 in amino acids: CASSLAGTTYEQYF. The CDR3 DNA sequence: TGTGCCAGCAGCTTGGCCGGGACAACATACGAGCAGTACTTC.

The CDR3 DNA reads TGTGCCTACTCAGACTCTGGAAACACCATATATTTT. Translated: CAYSDSGNTIYF. The rearrangement joins TRBV25-1 to TRBJ1-3; the D is unclear. CDR3 length: 12 residues. The V gene's germline CDR1 is MGHDK and CDR2 SYGVNS. V dropped 11 bases and J dropped 0 bases, with 8 bases sitting between them.

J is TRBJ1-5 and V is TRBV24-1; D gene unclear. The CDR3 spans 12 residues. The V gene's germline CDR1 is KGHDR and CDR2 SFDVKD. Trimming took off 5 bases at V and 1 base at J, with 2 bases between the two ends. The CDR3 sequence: CATSVSNQPQHF. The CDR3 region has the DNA TGTGCCACCAGTGTCAGCAATCAGCCCCAGCATTTT.

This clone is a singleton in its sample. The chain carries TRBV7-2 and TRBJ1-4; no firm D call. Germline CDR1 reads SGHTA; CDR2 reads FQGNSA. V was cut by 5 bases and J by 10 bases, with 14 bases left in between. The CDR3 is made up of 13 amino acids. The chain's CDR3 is CASSPDLTGKLFF. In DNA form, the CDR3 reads TGTGCCAGCAGCCCCGACCTGACTGGAAAACTGTTTTTT.

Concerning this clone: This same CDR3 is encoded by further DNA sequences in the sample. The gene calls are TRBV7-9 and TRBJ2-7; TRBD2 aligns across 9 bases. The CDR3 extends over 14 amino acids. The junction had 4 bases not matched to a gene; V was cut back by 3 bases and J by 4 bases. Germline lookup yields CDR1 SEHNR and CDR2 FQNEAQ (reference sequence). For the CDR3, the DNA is TGTGCCAGCAGCTTGGCGGGAGGGCCGTACGAGCAGTACTTC. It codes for CASSLAGGPYEQYF.

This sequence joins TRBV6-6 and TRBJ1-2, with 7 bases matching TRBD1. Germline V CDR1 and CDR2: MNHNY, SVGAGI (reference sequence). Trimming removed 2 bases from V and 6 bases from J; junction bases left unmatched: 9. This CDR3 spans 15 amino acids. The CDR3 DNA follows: TGTGCCAGCAGTTACCCGACAGGGCGTGTCGATGGCTACACCTTC. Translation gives CASSYPTGRVDGYTF.

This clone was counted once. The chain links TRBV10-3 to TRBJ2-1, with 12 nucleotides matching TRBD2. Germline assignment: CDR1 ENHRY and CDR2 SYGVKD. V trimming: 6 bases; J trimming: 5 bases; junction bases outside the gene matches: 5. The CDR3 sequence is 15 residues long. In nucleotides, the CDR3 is TGTGCCATCAGGGTGACTAGCGGGAGCCACAATGAGCAGTTCTTC. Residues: CAIRVTSGSHNEQFF.

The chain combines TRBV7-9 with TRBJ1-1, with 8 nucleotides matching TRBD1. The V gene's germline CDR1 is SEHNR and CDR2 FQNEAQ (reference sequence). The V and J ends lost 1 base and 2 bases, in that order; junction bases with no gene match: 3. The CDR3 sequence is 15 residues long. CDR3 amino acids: CASSLVSGGNTEAFF. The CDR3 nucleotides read TGTGCCAGCAGCTTAGTTTCAGGGGGCAACACTGAAGCTTTCTTT.

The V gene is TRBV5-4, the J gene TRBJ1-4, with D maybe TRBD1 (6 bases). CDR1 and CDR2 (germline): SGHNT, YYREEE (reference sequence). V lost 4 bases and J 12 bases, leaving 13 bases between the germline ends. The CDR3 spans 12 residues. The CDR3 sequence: CASSTGQRELFF. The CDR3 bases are TGTGCCAGCAGCACCGGACAGCGGGAACTGTTTTTT.

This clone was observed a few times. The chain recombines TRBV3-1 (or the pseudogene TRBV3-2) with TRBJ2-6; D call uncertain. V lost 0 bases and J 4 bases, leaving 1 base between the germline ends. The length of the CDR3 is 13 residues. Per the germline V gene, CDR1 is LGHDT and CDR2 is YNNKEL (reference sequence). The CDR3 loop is CASSQEGANVLTF. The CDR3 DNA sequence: TGTGCCAGCAGCCAAGAAGGGGCCAACGTCCTGACTTTC.

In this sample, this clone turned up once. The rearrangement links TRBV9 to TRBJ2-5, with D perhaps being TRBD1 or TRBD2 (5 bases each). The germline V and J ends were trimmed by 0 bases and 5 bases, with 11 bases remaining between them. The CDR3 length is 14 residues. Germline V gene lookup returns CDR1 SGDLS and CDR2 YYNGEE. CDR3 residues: CASSVGGTRETQYF. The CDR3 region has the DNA TGTGCCAGCAGCGTAGGAGGGACGCGGGAGACCCAGTACTTC.

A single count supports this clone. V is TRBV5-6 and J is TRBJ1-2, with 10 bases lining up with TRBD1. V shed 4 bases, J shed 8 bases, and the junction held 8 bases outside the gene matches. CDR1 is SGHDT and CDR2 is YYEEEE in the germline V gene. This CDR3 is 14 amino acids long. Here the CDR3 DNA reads TGTGCCAGCAGCGAGACAGGGGGCGCGTGGGGCTACACCTTC. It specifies CASSETGGAWGYTF.

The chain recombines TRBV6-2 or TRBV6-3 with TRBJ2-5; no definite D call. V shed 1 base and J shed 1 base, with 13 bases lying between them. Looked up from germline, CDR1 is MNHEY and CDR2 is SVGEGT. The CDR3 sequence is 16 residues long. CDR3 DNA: TGTGCCAGCAGTTACTGGCTTGGACGGGTCCAAGAGACCCAGTACTTC. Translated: CASSYWLGRVQETQYF.

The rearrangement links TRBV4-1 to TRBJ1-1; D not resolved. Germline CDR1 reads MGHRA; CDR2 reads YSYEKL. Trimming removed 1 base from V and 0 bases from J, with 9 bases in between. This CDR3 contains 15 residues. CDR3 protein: CASSQVTQMNTEAFF. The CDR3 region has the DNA TGCGCCAGCAGCCAAGTAACACAAATGAACACTGAAGCTTTCTTT.

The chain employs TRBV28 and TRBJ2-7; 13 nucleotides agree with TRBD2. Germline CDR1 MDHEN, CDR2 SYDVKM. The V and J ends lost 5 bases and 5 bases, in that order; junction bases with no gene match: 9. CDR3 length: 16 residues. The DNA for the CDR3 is TGTGCCAGCAGTACCGGGGGACTAGCGGGAAAAAACGAGCAGTACTTC. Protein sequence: CASSTGGLAGKNEQYF.

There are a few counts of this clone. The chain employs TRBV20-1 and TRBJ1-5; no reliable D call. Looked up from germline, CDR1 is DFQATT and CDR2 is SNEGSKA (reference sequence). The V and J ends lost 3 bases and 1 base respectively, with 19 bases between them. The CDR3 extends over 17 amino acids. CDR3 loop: CSASVAGTPASNQPQHF. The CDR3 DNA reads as TGCAGTGCTAGTGTTGCCGGTACGCCGGCGAGCAATCAGCCCCAGCATTTT.

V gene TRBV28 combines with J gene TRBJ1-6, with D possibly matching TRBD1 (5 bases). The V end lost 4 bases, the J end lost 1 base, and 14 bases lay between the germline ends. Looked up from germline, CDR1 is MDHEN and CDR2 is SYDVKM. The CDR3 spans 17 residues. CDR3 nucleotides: TGTGCCAGCAGTTCTCTGGGGGGTGGGTCCTATAATTCACCCCTCCACTTT. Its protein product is CASSSLGGGSYNSPLHF.